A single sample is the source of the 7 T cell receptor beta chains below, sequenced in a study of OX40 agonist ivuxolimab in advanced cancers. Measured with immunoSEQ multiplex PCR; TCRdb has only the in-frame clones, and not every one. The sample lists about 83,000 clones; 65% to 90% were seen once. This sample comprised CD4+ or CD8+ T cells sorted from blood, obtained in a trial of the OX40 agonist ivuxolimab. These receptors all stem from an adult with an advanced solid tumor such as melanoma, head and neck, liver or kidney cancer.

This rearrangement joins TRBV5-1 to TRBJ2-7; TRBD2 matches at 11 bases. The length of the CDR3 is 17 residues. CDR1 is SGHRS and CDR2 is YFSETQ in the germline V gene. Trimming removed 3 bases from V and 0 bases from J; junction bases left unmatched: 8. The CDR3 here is CASSSLAGALNSYEQYF. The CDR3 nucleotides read TGCGCCAGCAGCTCACTAGCGGGGGCCCTTAACTCCTACGAGCAGTACTTC.

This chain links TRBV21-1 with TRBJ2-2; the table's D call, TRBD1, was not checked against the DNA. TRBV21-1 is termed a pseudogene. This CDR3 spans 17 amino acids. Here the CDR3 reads CASSNKWDRGNTGELFF. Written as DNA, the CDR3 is TGTGCCAGCAGCAACAAGTGGGACAGGGGGAACACCGGGGAGCTGTTTTTT.

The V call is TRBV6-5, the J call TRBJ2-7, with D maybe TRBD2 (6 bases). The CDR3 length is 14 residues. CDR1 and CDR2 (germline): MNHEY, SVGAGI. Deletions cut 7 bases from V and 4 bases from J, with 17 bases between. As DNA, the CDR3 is TGTGCCAGCACTCCCGAGCGGGTAGGGTACGAGCAGTACTTC. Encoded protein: CASTPERVGYEQYF.

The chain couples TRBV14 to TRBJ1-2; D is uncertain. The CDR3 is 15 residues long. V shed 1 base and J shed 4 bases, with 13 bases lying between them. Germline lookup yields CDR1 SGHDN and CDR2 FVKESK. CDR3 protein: CASSQARPAGYGYTF. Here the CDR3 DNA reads TGTGCCAGCAGCCAAGCCCGACCCGCAGGCTATGGCTACACCTTC.

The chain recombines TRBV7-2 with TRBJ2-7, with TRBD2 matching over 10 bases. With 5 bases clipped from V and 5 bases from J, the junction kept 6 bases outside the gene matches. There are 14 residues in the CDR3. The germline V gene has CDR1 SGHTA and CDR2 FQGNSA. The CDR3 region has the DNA TGTGCCAGCAGCCCGACTAGCGGGTGGAACGAGCAGTACTTC. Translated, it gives CASSPTSGWNEQYF. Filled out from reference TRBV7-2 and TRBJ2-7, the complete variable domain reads GAGVSQSPSNKVTEKGKDVELRCDPISGHTALYWYRQSLGQGLEFLIYFQGNSAPDKSGLPSDRFSAERTGGSVSTLTIQRTQQEDSAVYLCASSPTSGWNEQYFGPGTRLTVT.

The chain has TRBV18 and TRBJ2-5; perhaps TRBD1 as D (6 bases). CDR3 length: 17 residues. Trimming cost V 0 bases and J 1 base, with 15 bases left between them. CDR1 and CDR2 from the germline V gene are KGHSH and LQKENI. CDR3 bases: TGTGCCAGCTCACCACCGGGTAGGGGGAGAGGCCAAGAGACCCAGTACTTC. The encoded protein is CASSPPGRGRGQETQYF.

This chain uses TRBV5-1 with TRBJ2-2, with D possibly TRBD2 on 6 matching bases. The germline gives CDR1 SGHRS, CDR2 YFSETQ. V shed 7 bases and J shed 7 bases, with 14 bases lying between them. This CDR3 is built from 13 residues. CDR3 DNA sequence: TGCGCCAGCGGCCGCGGGGAGAGCGGGGAGCTGTTTTTT. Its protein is CASGRGESGELFF.